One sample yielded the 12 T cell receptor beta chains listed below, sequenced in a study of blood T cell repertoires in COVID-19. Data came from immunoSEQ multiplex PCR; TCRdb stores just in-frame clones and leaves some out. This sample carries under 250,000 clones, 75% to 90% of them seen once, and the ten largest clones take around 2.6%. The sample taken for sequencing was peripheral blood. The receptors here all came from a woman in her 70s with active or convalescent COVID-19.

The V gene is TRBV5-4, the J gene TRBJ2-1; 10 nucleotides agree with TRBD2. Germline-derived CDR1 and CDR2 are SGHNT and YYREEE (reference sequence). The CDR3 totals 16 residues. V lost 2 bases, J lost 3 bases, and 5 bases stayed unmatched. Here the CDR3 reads CASSFSGTSVYNEQFF. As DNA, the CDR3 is TGTGCCAGCAGCTTTTCCGGGACTAGCGTCTACAATGAGCAGTTCTTC.

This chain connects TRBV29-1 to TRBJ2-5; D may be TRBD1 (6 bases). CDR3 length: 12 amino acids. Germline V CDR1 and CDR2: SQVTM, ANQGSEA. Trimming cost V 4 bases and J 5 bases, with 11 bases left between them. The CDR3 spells CSVGQGYETQYF. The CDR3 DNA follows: TGCAGCGTTGGGCAGGGGTATGAGACCCAGTACTTC.

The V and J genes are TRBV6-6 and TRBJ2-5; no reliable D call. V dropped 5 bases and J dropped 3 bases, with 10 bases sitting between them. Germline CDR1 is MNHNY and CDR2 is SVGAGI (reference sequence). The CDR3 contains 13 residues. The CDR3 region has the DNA TGTGCCAGCAGTGAGCCCCCGAAAGAGACCCAGTACTTC. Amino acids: CASSEPPKETQYF.

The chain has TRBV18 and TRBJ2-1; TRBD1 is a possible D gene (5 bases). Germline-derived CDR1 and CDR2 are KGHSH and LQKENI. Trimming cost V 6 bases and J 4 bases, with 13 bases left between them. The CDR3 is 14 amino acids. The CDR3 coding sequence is TGTGCCAGCTCTGATGGCAGGGCGTACAATGAGCAGTTCTTC. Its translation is CASSDGRAYNEQFF.

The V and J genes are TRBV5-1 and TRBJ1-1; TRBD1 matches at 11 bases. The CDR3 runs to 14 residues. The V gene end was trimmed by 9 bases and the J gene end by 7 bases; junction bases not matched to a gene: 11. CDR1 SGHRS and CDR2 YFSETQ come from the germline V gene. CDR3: CATQRGQGDGEAFF. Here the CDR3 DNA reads TGCGCCACCCAGAGGGGACAGGGGGATGGTGAAGCTTTCTTT.

The CDR3 is CASSPLWGDNTEAFF. In nucleotides, the CDR3 is TGTGCCAGTAGCCCCTTATGGGGGGACAACACTGAAGCTTTCTTT. V usage is TRBV19 and J usage is TRBJ1-1, with a tentative D call TRBD1 (5 bases). Trimming pared 6 bases from V and 2 bases from J, leaving 16 bases between. Germline CDR1 LNHDA, CDR2 SQIVND (reference sequence). This CDR3 has 15 amino acids.

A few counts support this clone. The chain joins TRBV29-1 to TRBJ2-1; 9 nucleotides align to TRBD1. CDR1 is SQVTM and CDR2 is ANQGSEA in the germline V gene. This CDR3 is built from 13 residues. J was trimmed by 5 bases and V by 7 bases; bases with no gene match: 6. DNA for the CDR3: TGCAGCGCAGAGGGACAGGGAGACAATGAGCAGTTCTTC. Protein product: CSAEGQGDNEQFF.

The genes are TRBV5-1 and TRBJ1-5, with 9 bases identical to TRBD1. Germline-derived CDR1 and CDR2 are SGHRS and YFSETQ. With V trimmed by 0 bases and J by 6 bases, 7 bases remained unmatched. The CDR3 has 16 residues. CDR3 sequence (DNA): TGCGCCAGCAGCTTGGCCCCGGGACAGGGAGGTCAGCCCCAGCATTTT. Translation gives CASSLAPGQGGQPQHF.

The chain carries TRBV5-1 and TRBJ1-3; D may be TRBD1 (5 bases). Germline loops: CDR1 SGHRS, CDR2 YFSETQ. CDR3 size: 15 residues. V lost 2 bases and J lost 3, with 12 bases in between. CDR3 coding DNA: TGCGCCAGCAGCTTCGGGAGGGGAAATGGAAACACCATATATTTT. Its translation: CASSFGRGNGNTIYF.

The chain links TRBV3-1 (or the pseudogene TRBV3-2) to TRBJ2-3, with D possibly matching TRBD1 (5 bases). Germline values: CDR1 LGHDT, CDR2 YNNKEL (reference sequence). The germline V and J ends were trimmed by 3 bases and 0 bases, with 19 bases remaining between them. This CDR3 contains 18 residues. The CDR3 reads CASSHTQGLGPSTDTQYF. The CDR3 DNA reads TGTGCCAGCAGCCACACGCAGGGCCTTGGTCCTAGCACAGATACGCAGTATTTT.

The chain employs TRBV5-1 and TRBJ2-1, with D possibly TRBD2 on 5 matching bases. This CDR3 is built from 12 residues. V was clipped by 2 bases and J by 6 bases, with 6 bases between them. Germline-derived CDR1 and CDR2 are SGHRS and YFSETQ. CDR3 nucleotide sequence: TGCGCCAGCAGCTTCGGGATCAATGAGCAGTTCTTC. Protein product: CASSFGINEQFF.

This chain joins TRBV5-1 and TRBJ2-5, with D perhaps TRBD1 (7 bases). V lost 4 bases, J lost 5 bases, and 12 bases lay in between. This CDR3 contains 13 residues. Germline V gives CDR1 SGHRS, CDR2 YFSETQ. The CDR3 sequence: CASSQGGEETQYF. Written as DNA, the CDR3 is TGCGCCAGCAGCCAGGGGGGAGAGGAGACCCAGTACTTC.